These 30 T cell receptor beta chains came from one sample sequenced in a study of identical twins. MiXCR, applied by TCRdb to the 5' RACE reads, yields one record per CDR3 protein. The sample gives 150,000 or so distinct CDR3 sequences, 3% to 4% of which show up once; 8% to 8.5% is in the top ten. The source material was memory T cells sorted from blood. The source of these receptors is a man between 18 and 35 years old in good health.

This chain joins TRBV3-1 and TRBJ2-1, with 12 bases matching TRBD2. CDR3 length: 15 amino acids. Germline-derived CDR1 and CDR2 are LGHDT and YNNKEL (reference sequence). V lost 4 bases and J lost 8; bases outside the gene matches: 6. The CDR3 region is CASSLTSGRSDEQFF. CDR3 in DNA: TGTGCCAGCAGCCTGACTAGCGGGAGAAGTGATGAGCAGTTCTTC.

Ten or more counts support this clonotype. The CDR3 reads CSASGGGGYNEQFF. The CDR3 region has the DNA TGCAGTGCTAGCGGGGGCGGCGGGTACAATGAGCAGTTCTTC. This chain connects TRBV20-1 to TRBJ2-1; D might be TRBD1 or TRBD2, each matching 6 bases. The germline CDR1 and CDR2 sequences are DFQATT and SNEGSKA (reference sequence). This CDR3 region has 14 residues. V was cut by 3 bases and J by 4 bases, with 13 bases left in between.

This clonotype was seen more than once but under ten times. V and J are TRBV3-1 and TRBJ1-2; 8 bases agree with TRBD1. Germline lookup yields CDR1 LGHDT and CDR2 YNNKEL (reference sequence). Unmatched junction bases numbered 13, after V lost 4 bases and J lost 0 bases. The CDR3 loop spans 18 amino acids. CDR3 protein: CASSLSGTGLNANYGYTF. CDR3 DNA: TGTGCCAGCAGCCTGAGCGGGACAGGTCTGAACGCTAACTATGGCTACACCTTC.

This clonotype has a count of ten or more. The chain couples TRBV12-3 or TRBV12-4 to TRBJ2-1, with TRBD2 matching 10 bases. The CDR3 has 14 amino acids. V lost 5 bases and J lost 4; bases outside the gene matches: 2. Written as DNA, the CDR3 is TGTGCCAGCAGTGAACTAGCGGGGTACAATGAGCAGTTCTTC. The encoded protein is CASSELAGYNEQFF.

The sample holds many counts of this clonotype. The gene calls are TRBV12-3 or TRBV12-4 and TRBJ1-1; unclear D gene. The V and J ends lost 2 bases and 5 bases respectively, with 15 bases between them. This CDR3 spans 15 amino acids. The CDR3 loop reads CASSLTPQSGTEAFF. For the CDR3, the DNA is TGTGCCAGCAGTTTAACGCCACAGAGTGGAACTGAAGCTTTCTTT.

The chain links TRBV4-2 to TRBJ2-5; 7 bases line up with TRBD1. The CDR3 totals 14 residues. Germline-derived CDR1 and CDR2 are LGHNA and YNFKEQ. J lost 1 base, V lost 3 bases, and 2 bases had no gene match. The CDR3 sequence: CASSHGQAQETQYF. The CDR3 nucleotides are TGTGCCAGCAGCCACGGACAGGCCCAAGAGACCCAGTACTTC.

This clonotype was counted at least ten times. The rearrangement links TRBV12-5 to TRBJ2-5, with D perhaps matching TRBD2 (5 bases). Germline-derived CDR1 and CDR2 are LGHNT and FRNRAP. CDR3 length equals 13 residues. Trimming removed 5 bases from V and 1 base from J, with 8 bases in between. The CDR3 sequence is CASGLALQETQYF. In DNA, the CDR3 is TGTGCTAGTGGTCTAGCTCTCCAAGAGACCCAGTACTTC.

This clonotype was seen repeatedly, ten times or more. The chain recombines TRBV25-1 with TRBJ2-1; possible D gene TRBD2, 6 bases. CDR1 MGHDK and CDR2 SYGVNS come from the germline V gene. The CDR3 loop spans 12 amino acids. The V end was cut by 4 bases, the J end by 12 bases, with 13 bases between. The CDR3 protein is CASSADGSGQFF. The CDR3 region has the DNA TGTGCCAGCAGTGCGGACGGTAGCGGGCAGTTCTTC. Together with reference TRBV25-1 and TRBJ2-1, the CDR3 gives the full variable domain: EADIYQTPRYLVIGTGKKITLECSQTMGHDKMYWYQQDPGMELHLIHYSYGVNSTEKGDLSSESTVSRIRTEHFPLTLESARPSHTSQYLCASSADGSGQFFGPGTRLTVL.

This clonotype was counted many times. The chain couples TRBV11-2 to TRBJ2-1; 9 nucleotides agree with TRBD1. The V gene end was trimmed by 3 bases and the J gene end by 7 bases; junction bases not matched to a gene: 13. Germline assignment: CDR1 SGHAT and CDR2 FQNNGV. The CDR3 loop spans 17 amino acids. The CDR3: CASSFPPPGQGGNEQFF. As DNA, the CDR3 is TGTGCCAGCAGCTTCCCGCCGCCGGGACAGGGCGGTAATGAGCAGTTCTTC.

This clonotype was seen ten or more times. This rearrangement joins TRBV6-1 to TRBJ2-1, with a tentative D call TRBD2 (6 bases). CDR1 is MNHNS and CDR2 is SASEGT in the germline V gene. The V and J ends lost 6 bases and 8 bases respectively, with 20 bases between them. The CDR3 has 15 residues. The CDR3 coding sequence is TGTGCCAGCAGCCGACAATTGACTAGTACCCATGAGCAGTTCTTC. Translation: CASSRQLTSTHEQFF.

The sample holds many counts of this clonotype. The chain carries TRBV6-6 and TRBJ2-1; the D gene is possibly TRBD2 (6 bases). The CDR3 covers 13 residues. Germline lookup yields CDR1 MNHNY and CDR2 SVGAGI (reference sequence). Trimming shortened V by 5 bases and J by 7 bases, and 12 bases separated the two germline ends. DNA of the CDR3: TGTGCCAGCAGTCCCAGGGCGGGGAATGAGCAGTTCTTC. Protein: CASSPRAGNEQFF.

At least ten counts were recorded for this clonotype. The J gene is TRBJ1-1, the V gene TRBV6-6, with D possibly TRBD1 on 6 matching bases. Germline loops: CDR1 MNHNY, CDR2 SVGAGI (reference sequence). Trimming shortened V by 6 bases and J by 1 base, and 9 bases separated the two germline ends. This CDR3 region has 13 residues. The chain's CDR3 is CASRGQPNTEAFF. Here the CDR3 DNA reads TGTGCCAGCAGAGGACAGCCGAACACTGAAGCTTTCTTT.

V gene TRBV19 combines with J gene TRBJ1-2, with D hard to call. CDR3 size: 12 residues. Germline V lookup: CDR1 LNHDA, CDR2 SQIVND (reference sequence). The germline V and J ends were trimmed by 3 bases and 8 bases, with 10 bases remaining between them. The CDR3 nucleotides are TGTGCCAGTAGTATCCCCGCACAGGGCTACACCTTC. Its translation: CASSIPAQGYTF.

V and J are TRBV20-1 and TRBJ2-7; the D is unclear. Trimming took off 0 bases at V and 2 bases at J, with 8 bases between the two ends. Germline V gene lookup returns CDR1 DFQATT and CDR2 SNEGSKA (reference sequence). This CDR3 is 13 amino acids long. This CDR3 reads CSARDRYPYEQYF. The DNA for the CDR3 is TGCAGTGCTAGAGATAGGTATCCCTACGAGCAGTACTTC.

This clonotype was found many times. The V call is TRBV20-1, the J call TRBJ1-1, with D uncertain. Between the trimmed V and J ends, which lost 0 bases and 6 bases, there was a span of 14 bases. Germline assignment: CDR1 DFQATT and CDR2 SNEGSKA (reference sequence). CDR3 size: 14 residues. CDR3 region: CSARDLNRAAEAFF. The CDR3 DNA reads TGCAGTGCTAGAGATTTAAACCGGGCGGCTGAAGCTTTCTTT.

The chain has TRBV4-2 and TRBJ2-7; 7 nucleotides line up with TRBD2. Germline values: CDR1 LGHNA, CDR2 YNFKEQ. The ends lost 3 bases at V and 6 bases at J; junction bases unmatched: 14. The length of the CDR3 is 16 residues. Here the CDR3 reads CASSQGSGLDLSEQYF. The CDR3 DNA is TGTGCCAGCAGCCAGGGGTCAGGACTAGATCTTAGCGAGCAGTACTTC.

This clonotype was observed many times. This chain connects TRBV4-3 to TRBJ2-2; no clear D gene. The V gene's germline CDR1 is LGHNA and CDR2 YSLEER. This CDR3 region has 14 residues. Trimming removed 2 bases at V and 1 base at J, with 5 bases between. DNA for the CDR3: TGCGCCAGCAGCCAATGGCAGAACACCGGGGAGCTGTTTTTT. Protein product: CASSQWQNTGELFF.

This clonotype was observed many times. This chain links TRBV20-1 with TRBJ1-2, with D possibly matching TRBD1 (6 bases). The CDR3 contains 12 residues. The V end was cut by 6 bases, the J end by 6 bases, with 14 bases between. In germline, CDR1 is DFQATT, CDR2 SNEGSKA (reference sequence). The CDR3: CSASGTSNGYTF. The CDR3 nucleotides are TGCAGTGCAAGCGGGACAAGCAATGGCTACACCTTC.

The rearrangement uses TRBV18 and TRBJ1-2, with D hard to call. The CDR3 spans 13 residues. In germline, CDR1 is KGHSH, CDR2 LQKENI. Trimming removed 4 bases from V and 0 bases from J, with 6 bases in between. CDR3 in amino acids: CASSLRTNYGYTF. The CDR3 coding sequence is TGTGCCAGCTCACTACGAACTAACTATGGCTACACCTTC.

This clonotype was found many times. This rearrangement joins TRBV7-7 to TRBJ2-5; TRBD2 matches at 8 bases. Germline V CDR1 and CDR2: SSHAT, FNYEAQ (reference sequence). The length of the CDR3 is 14 residues. Germline trimming cut 1 base from V and 4 bases from J; bases unmatched to any gene: 2. CDR3 nucleotides: TGTGCCAGCAGCTTAGTGGCGGGAGGAGAGACCCAGTACTTC. It codes for CASSLVAGGETQYF.

Ten or more counts support this clonotype. The rearrangement joins TRBV20-1 to TRBJ2-7, with 7 bases aligning to TRBD1. Germline values: CDR1 DFQATT, CDR2 SNEGSKA (reference sequence). Trimming cost V 8 bases and J 4 bases; bases outside gene matches: 17. The CDR3 consists of 15 residues. CDR3 protein: CSPKRPQGMRYEQYF. CDR3 DNA sequence: TGCAGTCCCAAGAGGCCACAGGGGATGAGGTACGAGCAGTACTTC.

In regard to this clonotype: It may be a read error: a sequence one base away is much more abundant. The CDR3 end shows no conserved phenylalanine or tryptophan, and so a read error is likely. This sequence joins TRBV20-1 and TRBJ2-5; no clear D gene. Germline V CDR1 and CDR2: DFQATT, SNEGSKA (reference sequence). The length of the CDR3 is 12 residues. V lost 0 bases and J lost 5, with 7 bases in between. The CDR3 spells CSARDSLETQYY. In nucleotides, the CDR3 is TGCAGTGCTAGAGATTCTCTTGAGACCCAGTACTAC.

This clonotype was picked up many times. This chain uses TRBV7-3 with TRBJ2-7; no clear D gene. V dropped 2 bases and J dropped 0 bases, with 8 bases sitting between them. Germline lookup yields CDR1 SGHTA and CDR2 FQGTGA. The CDR3 is made up of 14 amino acids. CDR3: CASSLGSLSYEQYF. For the CDR3, the DNA is TGTGCCAGCAGCTTAGGGTCTCTCTCCTACGAGCAGTACTTC.

In its sample, this clonotype was seen many times. The chain recombines TRBV5-1 with TRBJ1-1; the D gene is possibly TRBD1 (5 bases). Trimming pared 5 bases from V and 0 bases from J, leaving 29 bases between. Germline CDR1 reads SGHRS; CDR2 reads YFSETQ. This CDR3 has 20 amino acids. In nucleotides, the CDR3 is TGCGCCAGCAGACTACTCGGGACTTTGGGGAAATTATGGTTGAACACTGAAGCTTTCTTT. Protein product: CASRLLGTLGKLWLNTEAFF.

At least ten counts were recorded for this clonotype. The gene calls are TRBV20-1 and TRBJ2-3; D not certain. CDR1 DFQATT and CDR2 SNEGSKA come from the germline V gene (reference sequence). Trimming removed 5 bases from V and 0 bases from J, with 15 bases in between. The CDR3 is made up of 15 amino acids. In DNA form, the CDR3 reads TGCAGTGCTCGGGTGCTAGGCTCTAGCACAGATACGCAGTATTTT. It translates to CSARVLGSSTDTQYF.

This clonotype was found many times. The chain joins TRBV7-9 to TRBJ2-5; D is tentatively TRBD1 or TRBD2 (5 bases each). Trimming took off 5 bases at V and 4 bases at J, with 14 bases between the two ends. The CDR3 spans 14 residues. Germline V CDR1 and CDR2: SEHNR, FQNEAQ (reference sequence). The CDR3 reads CASSRQGGSETQYF. The CDR3 DNA follows: TGTGCCAGCAGCAGGCAGGGCGGGTCAGAGACCCAGTACTTC.

This clonotype has ten or more counts. This chain links TRBV12-3 or TRBV12-4 with TRBJ2-1; D remains unclear. V dropped 3 bases and J dropped 2 bases, with 5 bases sitting between them. The CDR3 totals 13 residues. In DNA form, the CDR3 reads TGTGCCAGCAGTTTCGACACCTACAATGAGCAGTTCTTC. Residues: CASSFDTYNEQFF.

This clonotype has a count of ten or more. The genes are TRBV5-1 and TRBJ1-1; TRBD1 aligns across 7 bases. V gave up 6 bases and J gave up 3 bases; unmatched junction bases: 14. This CDR3 region has 16 residues. Germline V gene lookup returns CDR1 SGHRS and CDR2 YFSETQ. The CDR3 DNA is TGCGCCAGCACCAGCAAAGGGGGCGCCGAGGACACTGAAGCTTTCTTT. This gives the protein CASTSKGGAEDTEAFF. The complete variable domain, with remaining parts taken from reference TRBV5-1 and TRBJ1-1, reads KAGVTQTPRYLIKTRGQQVTLSCSPISGHRSVSWYQQTPGQGLQFLFEYFSETQRNKGNFPGRFSGRQFSNSRSEMNVSTLELGDSALYLCASTSKGGAEDTEAFFGQGTRLTVV.

At least ten counts were recorded for this clonotype. This sequence joins TRBV11-1 and TRBJ2-3, with unresolved D. Trimming took off 1 base at V and 2 bases at J, with 7 bases between the two ends. In germline, CDR1 is SGHAT, CDR2 FQDESV (reference sequence). The CDR3 is 14 residues long. CDR3 in DNA: TGTGCCAGCAGCTTAGGTGGTCTCACAGATACGCAGTATTTT. It yields the protein CASSLGGLTDTQYF.

This clonotype was seen at least ten times. This rearrangement joins TRBV28 to TRBJ2-7; D uncertain. This CDR3 region has 14 residues. Germline-derived CDR1 and CDR2 are MDHEN and SYDVKM. With 5 bases removed from V and 12 bases from J, the gap between germline ends came to 23 bases. The CDR3 here is CASSPTTWVKGGYF. The CDR3 DNA reads TGTGCCAGCAGTCCCACGACCTGGGTGAAGGGCGGGTACTTC.